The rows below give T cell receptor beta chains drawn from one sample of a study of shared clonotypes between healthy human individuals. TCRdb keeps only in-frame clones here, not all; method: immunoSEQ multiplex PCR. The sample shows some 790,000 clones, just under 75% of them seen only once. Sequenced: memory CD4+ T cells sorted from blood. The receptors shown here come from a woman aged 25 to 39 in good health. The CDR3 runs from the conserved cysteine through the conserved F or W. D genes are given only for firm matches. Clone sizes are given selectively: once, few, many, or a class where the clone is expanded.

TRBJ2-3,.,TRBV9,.,TGTGCCAGCAGCCGGGGGTCCCGGGACAGCACAGATACGCAGTATTTT,CASSRGSRDSTDTQYF
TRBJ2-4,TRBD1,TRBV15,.,TGTGCCACCAGCAGGGGGGCCAATGACAGGGGTAAAAACATTCAGTACTTC,CATSRGANDRGKNIQYF
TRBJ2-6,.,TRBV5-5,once,TGTGCCAGCAGCTTGGGGCGGTCCAACGTCCTGACTTTC,CASSLGRSNVLTF
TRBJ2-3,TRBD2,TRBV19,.,TGTGCCAGTAGGATCGGGAGGATTAGCACAGATACGCAGTATTTT,CASRIGRISTDTQYF
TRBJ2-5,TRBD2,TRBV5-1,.,TGCGCCAGCAAGAAGCTAGCGGGAGAGGATGAGACCCAGTACTTC,CASKKLAGEDETQYF
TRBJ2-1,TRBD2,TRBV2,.,TGTGCCAGCACCCGGTCTAGCGGGAGGGGGAATGAGCAGTTCTTC,CASTRSSGRGNEQFF
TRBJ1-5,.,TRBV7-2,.,TGTGCCAGCAGCTTAAAGGGGTATGAGCCCCAGCATTTT,CASSLKGYEPQHF
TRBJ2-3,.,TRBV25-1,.,TGTGCCAGCAGTGTGGGGACAGATACGCAGTATTTT,CASSVGTDTQYF
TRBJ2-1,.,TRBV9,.,TGTGCCAGGAAGGAGGGGTTCGATGAGCAGTTCTTC,CARKEGFDEQFF
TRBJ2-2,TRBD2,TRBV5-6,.,TGTGCCAGCAGCCGGTGGGGGGGTAACACCGGGGAGCTGTTTTTT,CASSRWGGNTGELFF
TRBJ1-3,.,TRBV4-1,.,TGCGCCAGCAGAACCTTAGAGGGCCCGGGCTCTGGAAACACCATATATTTT,CASRTLEGPGSGNTIYF
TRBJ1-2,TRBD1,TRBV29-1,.,TGCAGCCTTCGGACAGGGGGCTCTGTTGGCTATGGCTACACCTTC,CSLRTGGSVGYGYTF
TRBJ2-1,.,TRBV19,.,TGTGCCACCTCCTGGGCCGATTTCTCCTACAATGAGCAGTTCTTC,CATSWADFSYNEQFF
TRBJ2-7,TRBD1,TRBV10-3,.,TGTGCCACCCGAGCGGGACAGGGGCCCGAGCAGTACTTC,CATRAGQGPEQYF
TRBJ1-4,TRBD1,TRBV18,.,TGTGCCAGCTCACCACCGGGACAGTATAATGAAAAACTGTTTTTT,CASSPPGQYNEKLFF
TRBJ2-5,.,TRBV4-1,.,TGCGCCAGCAGCCATGGAGAACCGGGACAAAGAGAGACCCAGTACTTC,CASSHGEPGQRETQYF
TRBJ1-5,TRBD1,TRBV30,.,TGTGCCTGGGACAGGGGTTTGAGCAATCAGCCCCAGCATTTT,CAWDRGLSNQPQHF
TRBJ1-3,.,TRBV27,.,TGTGCCAGTTCACCCTCAGGTGGAAACACCATATATTTT,CASSPSGGNTIYF
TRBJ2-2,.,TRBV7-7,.,TGTGCCAGCAGCTTAGCGCTTGGGGGCGGGGAGCTGTTTTTT,CASSLALGGGELFF
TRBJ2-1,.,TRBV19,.,TGTGCCAGTAGTATTGACGGAGATCACAATGAGCAGTTCTTC,CASSIDGDHNEQFF
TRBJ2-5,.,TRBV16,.,TGTGCCAGCAGCAAGACCATGGGGCAAGAGACCCAGTACTTC,CASSKTMGQETQYF
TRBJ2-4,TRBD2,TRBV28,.,TGTGCCAGCAGTTTCAGCGTGGCGGGAGGGAAAAACATTCAGTACTTC,CASSFSVAGGKNIQYF
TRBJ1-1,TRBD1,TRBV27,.,TGTGCCAGCAGTTCCAGGCGGACAGGCTATAACACTGAAGCTTTCTTT,CASSSRRTGYNTEAFF
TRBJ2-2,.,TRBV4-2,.,TGTGCCAGCAGCCAGGGGGACCGCGGGGAGCTGTTTTTT,CASSQGDRGELFF
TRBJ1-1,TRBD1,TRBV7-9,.,TGTGCCAGCATGCACGCAGGGGGCACTGAAGCTTTCTTT,CASMHAGGTEAFF
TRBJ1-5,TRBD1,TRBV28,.,TGTGCCAGCCGGGACAGGGGGCGAAGCAATCAGCCCCAGCATTTT,CASRDRGRSNQPQHF
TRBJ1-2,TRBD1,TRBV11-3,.,TGTGCCAGCAGCTTGACGCAGGGGGCAAATGGCTACACCTTC,CASSLTQGANGYTF
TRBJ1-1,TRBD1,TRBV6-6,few,TGTGCCAGCTACCCCGTGGCACAGGGGGCAGGGACTGAAGCTTTCTTT,CASYPVAQGAGTEAFF
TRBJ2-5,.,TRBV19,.,TGTGCCAGTAGTATAGCCGGGGTCCCGGAGACCCAGTACTTC,CASSIAGVPETQYF
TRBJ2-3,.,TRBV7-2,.,TGTGCCAGCAGCTTGTTTGGGGATACGCAGTATTTT,CASSLFGDTQYF
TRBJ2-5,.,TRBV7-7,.,TGTGCCAGCAGCTTGGTTAGGAGCTCCCCAGAGACCCAGTACTTC,CASSLVRSSPETQYF
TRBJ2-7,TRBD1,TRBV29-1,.,TGCAGCGTTGAAGATCTCGGGACAGGGGTCCACGAGCAGTACTTC,CSVEDLGTGVHEQYF
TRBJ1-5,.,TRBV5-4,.,TGTGCCAGCAGCTTGGGACAGTTCGGGACCCAGCATTTT,CASSLGQFGTQHF
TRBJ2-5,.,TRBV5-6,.,TGTGCCAGCAGCTTGGTAGGTAGCGGAGAGACCCAGTACTTC,CASSLVGSGETQYF
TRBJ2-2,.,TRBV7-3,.,TGTGCCACCCAACCGGCGGCTAGTGACACCGGGGAGCTGTTTTTT,CATQPAASDTGELFF
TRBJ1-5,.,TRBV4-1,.,TGCGCCAGCAGCCAGGGTGCCGGTCGCAATCAGCCCCAGCATTTT,CASSQGAGRNQPQHF
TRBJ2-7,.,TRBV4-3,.,TGCGCCAGCAGCCAAGCGGACGAGCAGTACTTC,CASSQADEQYF
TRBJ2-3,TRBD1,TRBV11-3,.,TGTGCCAGCAGCTTAGTCCCCCCCGGGACAGGGGGCACAGGCACAGATACGCAGTATTTT,CASSLVPPGTGGTGTDTQYF
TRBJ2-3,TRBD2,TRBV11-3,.,TGTGCCAGCAGCCCAGCGGGAGGTCTCACAGATACGCAGTATTTT,CASSPAGGLTDTQYF
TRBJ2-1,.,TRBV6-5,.,TGTGCCAGCAGTCTCGACCATAGTCGGGAGCAGTTCTTC,CASSLDHSREQFF
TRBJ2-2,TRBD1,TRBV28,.,TGTGCCAGCAGCTGGCCCGGGACAGGGATTGGGCGTACTCAGAACACCGGGGAGCTGTTTTTT,CASSWPGTGIGRTQNTGELFF
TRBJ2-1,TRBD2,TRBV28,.,TGTGCCAGCAGTTCCGGGGGGAATGAGCAGTTCTTC,CASSSGGNEQFF
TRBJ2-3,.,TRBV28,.,TGTGCCAGCAGTAAACTAGGAATCCTCACAGATACGCAGTATTTT,CASSKLGILTDTQYF
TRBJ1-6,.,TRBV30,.,TGTGCCTGGAGTGTACAATATTCACCCCTCCACTTT,CAWSVQYSPLHF
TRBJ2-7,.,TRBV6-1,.,TGTGCCAGCAGTGAAGCGCGATCCGGGGTCGGCGAGCAGTACTTC,CASSEARSGVGEQYF
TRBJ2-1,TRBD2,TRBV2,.,TGTGCCAGCACTGGGGGGAGGGTCGATGAGCAGTTCTTC,CASTGGRVDEQFF
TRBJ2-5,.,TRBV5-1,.,TGCGCCAGCAGCTGGGGGGACAGCATTAAAGAGACCCAGTACTTC,CASSWGDSIKETQYF
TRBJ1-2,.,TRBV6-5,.,TGTGCCAGCAGTACCCCGTCTCGGAACTATGGCTACACCTTC,CASSTPSRNYGYTF
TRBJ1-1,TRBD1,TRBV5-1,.,TGCGCCAGCAGCTGGGTGACAGGGTCTGAAGCTTTCTTT,CASSWVTGSEAFF
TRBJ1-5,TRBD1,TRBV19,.,TGTGCCAGCAACCCGGGACAGGGGGCGAGGCGGCCCCAGCATTTT,CASNPGQGARRPQHF
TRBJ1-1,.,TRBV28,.,TGTGCCAGCAGCATCGGACGGACCTACTTTGACACTGAAGCTTTCTTT,CASSIGRTYFDTEAFF
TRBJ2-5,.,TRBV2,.,TGTGCCAGCAGTGAAGCGAGGTCAGGGGCCCAGTACTTC,CASSEARSGAQYF
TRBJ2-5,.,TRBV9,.,TGTGCCAGCAGCGTAGCCGGGGGCCAAGAGACCCAGTACTTC,CASSVAGGQETQYF
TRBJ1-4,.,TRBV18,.,TGTGCCAGCTCAAGAGGGGCCAATAATGAAAAACTGTTTTTT,CASSRGANNEKLFF
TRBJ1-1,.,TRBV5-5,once,TGTGCCAGCAGTAGTTACAGTTCGACTGAAGCTTTCTTT,CASSSYSSTEAFF